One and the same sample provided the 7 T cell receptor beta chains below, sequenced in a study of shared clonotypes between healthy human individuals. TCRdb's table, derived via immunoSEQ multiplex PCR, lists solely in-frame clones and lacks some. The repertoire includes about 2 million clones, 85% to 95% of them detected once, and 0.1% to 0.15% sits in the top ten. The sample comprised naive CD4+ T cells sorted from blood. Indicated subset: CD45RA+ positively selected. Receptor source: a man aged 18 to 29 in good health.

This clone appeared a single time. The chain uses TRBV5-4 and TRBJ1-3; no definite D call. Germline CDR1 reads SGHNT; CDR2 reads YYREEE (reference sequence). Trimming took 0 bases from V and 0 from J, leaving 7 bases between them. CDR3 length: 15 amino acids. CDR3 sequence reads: CASSLGGSSGNTIYF. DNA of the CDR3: TGTGCCAGCAGCTTGGGCGGCAGCTCTGGAAACACCATATATTTT.

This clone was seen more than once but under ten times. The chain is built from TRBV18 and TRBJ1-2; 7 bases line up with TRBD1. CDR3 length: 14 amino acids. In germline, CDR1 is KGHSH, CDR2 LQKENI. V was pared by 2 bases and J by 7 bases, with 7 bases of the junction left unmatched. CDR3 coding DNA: TGTGCCAGCTCACCATTACCAGGGGGATCTGGCTACACCTTC. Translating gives CASSPLPGGSGYTF.

As DNA, the CDR3 is TGTGCCAGCAGCTCTACCGGGACAGGGGTCGGGCCCCAGTACTTC. Protein sequence: CASSSTGTGVGPQYF. The V gene is TRBV11-2, the J gene TRBJ2-5, with TRBD1 identical over 10 bases. V lost 4 bases to trimming and J lost 9 bases; unmatched junction nucleotides: 11. CDR1 is SGHAT, CDR2 FQNNGV, per germline. This CDR3 has 15 amino acids.

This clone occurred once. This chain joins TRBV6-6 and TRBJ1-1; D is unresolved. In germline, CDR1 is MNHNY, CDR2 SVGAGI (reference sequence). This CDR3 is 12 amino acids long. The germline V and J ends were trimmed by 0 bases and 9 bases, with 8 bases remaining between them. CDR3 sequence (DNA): TGTGCCAGCAGTTACTCGACACCGCAAGCTTTCTTT. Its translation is CASSYSTPQAFF.

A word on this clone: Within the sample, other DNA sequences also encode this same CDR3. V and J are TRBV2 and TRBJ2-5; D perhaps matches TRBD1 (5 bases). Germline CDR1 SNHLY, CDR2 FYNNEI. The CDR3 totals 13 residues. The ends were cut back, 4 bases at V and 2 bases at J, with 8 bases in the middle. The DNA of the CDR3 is TGTGCCAGCAGTGTCGACAGACAAGAGACCCAGTACTTC. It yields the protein CASSVDRQETQYF. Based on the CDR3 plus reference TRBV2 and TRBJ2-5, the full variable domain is EPEVTQTPSHQVTQMGQEVILRCVPISNHLYFYWYRQILGQKVEFLVSFYNNEISEKSEIFDDQFSVERPDGSNFTLKIRSTKLEDSAMYFCASSVDRQETQYFGPGTRLLVL.

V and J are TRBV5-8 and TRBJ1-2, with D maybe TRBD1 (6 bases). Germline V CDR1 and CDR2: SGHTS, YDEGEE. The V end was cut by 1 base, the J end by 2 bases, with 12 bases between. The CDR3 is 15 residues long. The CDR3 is CASSLRTEGNYGYTF. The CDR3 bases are TGTGCCAGCAGCTTGCGGACAGAGGGGAACTATGGCTACACCTTC.

The CDR3 sequence: CASSLTASYNEQFF. The CDR3, as DNA: TGTGCCAGCAGCTTGACAGCCTCCTACAATGAGCAGTTCTTC. The chain has TRBV7-9 and TRBJ2-1, with a tentative D call TRBD1 (5 bases). The CDR3 is 14 residues long. Germline assignment: CDR1 SEHNR and CDR2 FQNEAQ (reference sequence). V was cut by 3 bases and J by 0 bases, with 6 bases left in between.